These 15 T cell receptor beta chains came from one sample sequenced in a study of blood T cell repertoires in COVID-19. The method was immunoSEQ multiplex PCR; TCRdb's version includes in-frame clones alone and lacks a portion of them. The sample has approximately 70,000 clones; approximately 90% are singletons. The source material was peripheral blood. These receptors were obtained from a human donor in a cohort sampled during active COVID-19.

The V and J genes are TRBV11-3 and TRBJ1-4; 7 positions agree with TRBD1. This CDR3 has 16 residues. J lost 4 bases, V lost 4 bases, and 9 bases had no gene match. Germline V gene data show CDR1 as SGHNT and CDR2 as YENEEA. This chain's CDR3 is CASSSGKTGFNEKLFF. The CDR3 region has the DNA TGTGCCAGCAGCTCGGGGAAGACAGGGTTTAATGAAAAACTGTTTTTT.

The rearrangement uses TRBV12-2 and TRBJ2-7; TRBD1, the D gene given by the table, was not confirmed from the DNA. TRBV12-2 is recorded as a pseudogene. This CDR3 is 20 amino acids long. In DNA form, the CDR3 reads TGTGCAAGTCGCTTAGTATGGGTAATTGGGCAACAGGGGGAAAACTACGAGCAGTACGTC. This translates into CASRLVWVIGQQGENYEQYV.

The chain combines TRBV3-1 (or the pseudogene TRBV3-2) with TRBJ1-2, with a weak D call TRBD1 (5 bases). Trimming removed 6 bases at V and 4 bases at J, with 21 bases between. Germline lookup yields CDR1 LGHDT and CDR2 YNNKEL (reference sequence). The CDR3 runs to 16 residues. CDR3 DNA: TGTGCCAGCAGTCAAACGTCTGGGGCCCATGGCTATGGCTACACCTTC. Its protein is CASSQTSGAHGYGYTF.

This chain joins TRBV30 and TRBJ2-1, with 11 bases lining up with TRBD2. The CDR3 has 13 amino acids. Germline CDR1 is GTSNPN and CDR2 is SVGIG (reference sequence). The J segment lost 7 bases and the V segment lost 5 bases, leaving 4 bases of the junction unmatched. The CDR3 region has the DNA TGTGCCTGGGCTATAGCGGGAGGGAATGAGCAGTTCTTC. It specifies CAWAIAGGNEQFF.

In this sample, this clone turned up once. The gene calls are TRBV2 and TRBJ2-1; 15 nucleotides agree with TRBD2. V gave up 6 bases and J gave up 3 bases; unmatched junction bases: 9. The CDR3 totals 18 residues. Germline V gene sequence: CDR1 SNHLY, CDR2 FYNNEI. The CDR3 loop reads CASSGTSGRPPYYNEQFF. DNA of the CDR3: TGTGCCAGCAGCGGGACTAGCGGGAGGCCTCCCTACTACAATGAGCAGTTCTTC.

This clone has just one count. This rearrangement joins TRBV3-1 (or the pseudogene TRBV3-2) to TRBJ2-1; 9 bases line up with TRBD2. Germline V gene data show CDR1 as LGHDT and CDR2 as YNNKEL (reference sequence). This CDR3 is built from 16 residues. V trimming: 2 bases; J trimming: 8 bases; junction bases outside the gene matches: 10. The CDR3 region is CASSQWGSGSLDEQFF. DNA of the CDR3: TGTGCCAGCAGCCAATGGGGTAGCGGGAGTTTAGATGAGCAGTTCTTC.

In DNA form, the CDR3 reads TGTGCCAGCAGCCAAGATGCGCGCACAGATACGCAGTATTTT. It codes for CASSQDARTDTQYF. J is TRBJ2-3 and V is TRBV3-1 (or the pseudogene TRBV3-2); D is undetermined. Looked up from germline, CDR1 is LGHDT and CDR2 is YNNKEL (reference sequence). With 0 bases removed from V and 1 base from J, the gap between germline ends came to 5 bases. CDR3 length: 14 residues.

The rearrangement links TRBV10-3 to TRBJ1-2, with 7 bases aligning to TRBD1. Germline lookup yields CDR1 ENHRY and CDR2 SYGVKD. V lost 6 bases to trimming and J lost 0 bases; unmatched junction nucleotides: 4. This CDR3 has 14 amino acids. CDR3 region: CAIRGTETNYGYTF. Written as DNA, the CDR3 is TGTGCCATCAGGGGGACAGAGACTAACTATGGCTACACCTTC.

The rearrangement joins TRBV3-1 (or the pseudogene TRBV3-2) to TRBJ1-1; D uncertain. V was shortened by 3 bases and J by 3 bases, with 8 bases between the two germline ends. Germline CDR1 LGHDT, CDR2 YNNKEL (reference sequence). The CDR3 length is 13 residues. DNA of the CDR3: TGTGCCAGCAGCCAGGGCACGGACACTGAAGCTTTCTTT. Amino acid sequence: CASSQGTDTEAFF.

The J gene is TRBJ1-2, the V gene TRBV27; no clear D gene. The CDR3 consists of 15 residues. V lost 5 bases and J lost 5, with 18 bases in between. Germline CDR1 MNHEY, CDR2 SMNVEV (reference sequence). CDR3 sequence reads: CASSGGIRSRYGYTF. Written as DNA, the CDR3 is TGTGCCAGCAGTGGCGGGATCCGAAGTCGGTATGGCTACACCTTC.

This sequence joins TRBV10-1 and TRBJ2-5; 12 bases are a match to TRBD1. This CDR3 is 15 amino acids long. V trimming: 3 bases; J trimming: 5 bases; junction bases outside the gene matches: 4. Germline assignment: CDR1 WNHNN and CDR2 SYGVQD (reference sequence). The CDR3 protein is CASSDGTGGRETQYF. CDR3 nucleotide sequence: TGCGCCAGCAGTGACGGGACAGGGGGCCGTGAGACCCAGTACTTC.

V is TRBV27 and J is TRBJ2-2, with D possibly TRBD1 on 6 matching bases. Germline V gives CDR1 MNHEY, CDR2 SMNVEV (reference sequence). The CDR3 runs 14 residues. Trimming took 6 bases from V and 1 from J, leaving 9 bases between them. The CDR3 DNA reads TGTGCCAGCAGCTCGGACAGGAACACCGGGGAGCTGTTTTTT. The encoded protein is CASSSDRNTGELFF.

Here the CDR3 reads CASRSSGSSYNEQFF. CDR3 sequence (DNA): TGTGCCAGCAGGTCTAGCGGTAGCTCCTACAATGAGCAGTTCTTC. The rearrangement uses TRBV6-6 and TRBJ2-1, with 7 bases identical to TRBD2. The germline V gene encodes CDR1 MNHNY and CDR2 SVGAGI (reference sequence). V lost 6 bases, J lost 0 bases, and 5 bases stayed unmatched. The CDR3 extends over 15 amino acids.

The chain carries TRBV3-1 (or the pseudogene TRBV3-2) and TRBJ2-7; 7 nucleotides match TRBD2. The CDR3 consists of 15 residues. The V gene's germline CDR1 is LGHDT and CDR2 YNNKEL (reference sequence). Trimming at V came to 3 bases and at J to 2 bases, leaving 7 bases not matched to a gene. The CDR3 sequence: CASSQAPSGTYEQYF. The CDR3 nucleotides are TGTGCCAGCAGCCAGGCCCCCAGCGGGACCTACGAGCAGTACTTC.

This chain joins TRBV5-1 and TRBJ2-3; D gene uncertain. Germline V lookup: CDR1 SGHRS, CDR2 YFSETQ. The CDR3 length is 13 residues. Trimming shortened V by 3 bases and J by 2 bases, and 7 bases separated the two germline ends. The CDR3: CASSSDTTDTQYF. The CDR3, as DNA: TGCGCCAGCAGCTCTGACACCACAGATACGCAGTATTTT.